Given below is one T cell receptor (beta chain) in context. These data are taken from a study of blood T cell repertoires in COVID-19. Germline V CDR1 and CDR2: MNHEY, SMNVEV (reference sequence). CDR3 length: 15 amino acids. J lost 0 bases, V lost 7 bases, and 6 bases had no gene match. Clones were read by immunoSEQ multiplex PCR, and TCRdb kept only the in-frame ones, dropping some. The sample holds about 200,000 clones, about 89% seen once. The specimen sequenced was peripheral blood. The chain joins TRBV27 to TRBJ2-3; 8 nucleotides align to TRBD2. The sequence derives from a man between 60 and 75 years old who had recovered from COVID-19. The CDR3 nucleotides are TGTGCCAGCAATTCGGGGGGGGTTAGCACAGATACGCAGTATTTT. Translation gives CASNSGGVSTDTQYF.